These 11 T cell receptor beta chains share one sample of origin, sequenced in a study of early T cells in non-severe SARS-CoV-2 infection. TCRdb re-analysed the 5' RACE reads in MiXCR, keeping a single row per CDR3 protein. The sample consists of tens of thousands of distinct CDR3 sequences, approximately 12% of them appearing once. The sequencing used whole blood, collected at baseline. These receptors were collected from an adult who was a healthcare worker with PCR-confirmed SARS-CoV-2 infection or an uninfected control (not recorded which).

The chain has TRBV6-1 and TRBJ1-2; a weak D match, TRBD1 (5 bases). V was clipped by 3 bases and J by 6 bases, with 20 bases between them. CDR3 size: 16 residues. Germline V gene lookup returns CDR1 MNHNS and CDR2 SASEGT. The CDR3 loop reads CASSDIGVLGENGYTF. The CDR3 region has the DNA TGTGCCAGCAGTGATATAGGGGTTCTCGGGGAGAATGGCTACACCTTC.

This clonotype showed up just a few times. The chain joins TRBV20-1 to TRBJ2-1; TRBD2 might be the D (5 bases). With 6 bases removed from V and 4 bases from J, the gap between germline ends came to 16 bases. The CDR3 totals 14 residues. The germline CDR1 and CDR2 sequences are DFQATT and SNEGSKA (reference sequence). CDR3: CSATIDGVYNEQFF. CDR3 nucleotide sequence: TGCAGTGCGACTATTGACGGAGTTTACAATGAGCAGTTCTTC.

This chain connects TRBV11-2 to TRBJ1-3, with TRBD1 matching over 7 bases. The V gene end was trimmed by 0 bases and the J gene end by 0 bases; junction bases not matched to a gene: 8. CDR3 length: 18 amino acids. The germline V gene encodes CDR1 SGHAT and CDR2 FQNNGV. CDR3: CASSLEGQPHFSGNTIYF. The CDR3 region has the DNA TGTGCCAGCAGCTTAGAGGGACAGCCACATTTCTCTGGAAACACCATATATTTT. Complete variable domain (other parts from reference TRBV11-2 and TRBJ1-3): EAGVAQSPRYKIIEKRQSVAFWCNPISGHATLYWYQQILGQGPKLLIQFQNNGVVDDSQLPKDRFSAERLKGVDSTLKIQPAKLEDSAVYLCASSLEGQPHFSGNTIYFGEGSWLTVV.

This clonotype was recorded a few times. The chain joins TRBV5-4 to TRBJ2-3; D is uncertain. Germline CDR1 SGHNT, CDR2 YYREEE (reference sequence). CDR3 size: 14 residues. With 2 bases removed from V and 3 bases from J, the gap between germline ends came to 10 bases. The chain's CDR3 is CASSFGRKTDTQYF. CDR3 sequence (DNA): TGTGCCAGCAGCTTTGGGCGGAAAACAGATACGCAGTATTTT.

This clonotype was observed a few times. The CDR3 nucleotides are TGTGCCAGCAGCTTATTAGCGGGGGGGCACAATGAGCAGTTCTTC. Protein: CASSLLAGGHNEQFF. The gene calls are TRBV5-5 and TRBJ2-1, with 11 bases aligning to TRBD2. Germline lookup yields CDR1 SGHKS and CDR2 YYEKEE (reference sequence). After removal of 2 bases from V and 5 bases from J, the junction contained 3 bases not matched to a gene. The CDR3 loop spans 15 amino acids.

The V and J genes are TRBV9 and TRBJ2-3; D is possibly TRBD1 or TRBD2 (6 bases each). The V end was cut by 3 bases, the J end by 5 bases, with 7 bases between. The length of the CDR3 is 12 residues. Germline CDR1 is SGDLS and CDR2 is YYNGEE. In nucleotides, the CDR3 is TGTGCCAGCAGCGAGGGGGGAGATACGCAGTATTTT. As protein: CASSEGGDTQYF.

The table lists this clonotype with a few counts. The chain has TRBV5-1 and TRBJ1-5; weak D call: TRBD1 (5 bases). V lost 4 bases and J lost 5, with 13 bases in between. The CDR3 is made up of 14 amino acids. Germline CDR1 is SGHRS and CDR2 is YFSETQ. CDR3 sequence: CASSPGAGYQPQHF. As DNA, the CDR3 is TGCGCCAGCAGCCCTGGAGCAGGGTATCAGCCCCAGCATTTT.

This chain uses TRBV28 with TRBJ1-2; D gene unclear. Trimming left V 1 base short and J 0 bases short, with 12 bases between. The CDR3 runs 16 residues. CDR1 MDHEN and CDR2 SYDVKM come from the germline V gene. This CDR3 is CASSLSGRAANYGYTF. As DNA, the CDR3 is TGTGCCAGCAGTTTATCAGGTCGGGCAGCTAACTATGGCTACACCTTC.

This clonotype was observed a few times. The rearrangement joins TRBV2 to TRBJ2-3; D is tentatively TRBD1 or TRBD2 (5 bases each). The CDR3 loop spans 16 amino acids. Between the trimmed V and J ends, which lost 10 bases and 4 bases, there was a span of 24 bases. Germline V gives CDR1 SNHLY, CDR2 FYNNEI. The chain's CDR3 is CATTLERGRGADTQYF. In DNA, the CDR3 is TGTGCCACCACACTAGAGAGGGGACGAGGAGCAGATACGCAGTATTTT.

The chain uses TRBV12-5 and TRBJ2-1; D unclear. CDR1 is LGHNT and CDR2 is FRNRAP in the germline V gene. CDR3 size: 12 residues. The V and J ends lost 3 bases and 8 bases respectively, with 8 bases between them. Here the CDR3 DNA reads TGTGCTAGTGGTTTTATAAGGGATGAGCAGTTCTTC. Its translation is CASGFIRDEQFF.

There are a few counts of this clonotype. This CDR3 reads CASRENTGELFF. As DNA, the CDR3 is TGTGCCAGCAGGGAGAACACCGGGGAGCTGTTTTTT. The rearrangement uses TRBV6-6 and TRBJ2-2, with no clear D. The CDR3 contains 12 residues. The V gene lost 6 bases and the J gene lost 1 base, with 3 bases spanning the gap. Germline V lookup: CDR1 MNHNY, CDR2 SVGAGI (reference sequence).